This TCR beta chain derives from a study of blood T cell repertoires in COVID-19. Assay used: immunoSEQ multiplex PCR; TCRdb lists only in-frame clones, some missing. The sample lists some 190,000 clones, 88% occurring once. There are 15 residues in the CDR3. The germline CDR1 and CDR2 sequences are SGHDN and FVKESK. V was pared by 0 bases and J by 1 base, with 9 bases between. The sequencing input was peripheral blood. The chain uses TRBV14 and TRBJ1-1, with D perhaps matching TRBD1 (6 bases). This receptor was taken from a human donor in a cohort sampled during active COVID-19. The CDR3 loop reads CASSQETRGNTEAFF. The CDR3 nucleotides are TGTGCCAGCAGCCAAGAAACCAGGGGGAACACTGAAGCTTTCTTT.